The rows below give T cell receptor beta chains drawn from one sample of a study of blood T cell repertoires in COVID-19. This table comes from immunoSEQ multiplex PCR, and its TCRdb copy is limited to in-frame clones, with some not included. The sample lists about 170,000 clones, approximately 91% occurring once. The sequenced material came from PBMCs or T cells enriched from blood (not recorded which). The receptor set was obtained from a woman between 18 and 29 years old who had recovered from COVID-19. Each CDR3 is given with its conserved first and last residue. Each record gives: CDR3 length, clone size, V gene, D gene, J gene, CDR3 DNA, CDR3 protein. The D gene is left open where the match is weak. Some rows have no size entry. The others give once, few or many, or a class for an expanded clone.

14	NA	TRBV7-2	TRBD2	TRBJ2-5	TGTGCCAGCAGCCGGTACGGGGAGGGAGAGACCCAGTACTTC	CASSRYGEGETQYF
19	NA	TRBV9	TRBD1	TRBJ2-5	TGTGCCAGCAGCGTACATACAGGGGAAGGGACCAGCAAACAGGAGACCCAGTACTTC	CASSVHTGEGTSKQETQYF
14	once	TRBV5-6	TRBD1	TRBJ2-2	TGTGCCAGCTCCGGGACAGGGCTATTCGGGGAGCTGTTTTTT	CASSGTGLFGELFF
15	NA	TRBV11-2	NA	TRBJ2-1	TGTGCCAGCAGCTCAACAGGACAAGGCTCCAATGAGCAGTTCTTC	CASSSTGQGSNEQFF
14	few	TRBV6-5	NA	TRBJ2-1	TGTGCCAGCAGCAGCGGCCAGGAGGTCCATGAGCAGTTCTTC	CASSSGQEVHEQFF
14	NA	TRBV7-2	TRBD2	TRBJ2-1	TGTGCCAGCAGCCTCGGACTAGCGGACAATGAGCAGTTCTTC	CASSLGLADNEQFF
12	NA	TRBV25-1	NA	TRBJ1-5	TGTGCCAGCTGGGGACTTAATCAGCCCCAGCATTTT	CASWGLNQPQHF
12	few	TRBV7-2	NA	TRBJ2-7	TGTGCCAGCAGCCGGAGCTCCTACGAGCAGTACTTC	CASSRSSYEQYF
16	NA	TRBV5-8	NA	TRBJ1-3	TGTGCCAGCAGGTCAACCATCGACAGGCTCGGAAACACCATATATTTT	CASRSTIDRLGNTIYF
15	NA	TRBV28	NA	TRBJ1-5	TGTGCCAACAGTTTGCGTCCTTTTTACAATCAGCCCCAGCATTTT	CANSLRPFYNQPQHF
14	NA	TRBV5-6	NA	TRBJ1-1	TGTGCCAGCAGCTTTGTCGCGGGTGAAGCTGAAGCTTTCTTT	CASSFVAGEAEAFF
14	NA	TRBV28	TRBD1	TRBJ2-7	TGTGCCAGCAACCACAGGGGTCGTATCTACGAGCAGTACTTC	CASNHRGRIYEQYF
11	NA	TRBV20-1	NA	TRBJ2-7	TGCAGTGCTAGAGGGAGCTCCGAGCAGTACTTC	CSARGSSEQYF
15	once	TRBV4-3	TRBD2	TRBJ2-1	TGCGCCAGCAGCCTGACTAGCGGGACATACAATGAGCAGTTCTTC	CASSLTSGTYNEQFF
15	NA	TRBV28	TRBD1	TRBJ1-2	TGTGCCAGCAGTTCGGGACAGGGTGTCCCCTATGGCTACACCTTC	CASSSGQGVPYGYTF
12	once	TRBV7-3	NA	TRBJ2-2	TGTGCCAGCAGCTCCTCCACCGGGGAGCTGTTTTTT	CASSSSTGELFF
14	NA	TRBV27	NA	TRBJ1-2	TGTGCCAGCAGTGAAAGGAGAACTAACTATGGCTACACCTTC	CASSERRTNYGYTF
14	NA	TRBV13	NA	TRBJ2-6	TGTGCCAGCAGGAGAAATCCTGGGGCCAACGTCCTGACTTTC	CASRRNPGANVLTF
15	NA	TRBV7-9	TRBD2	TRBJ2-7	TGTGCCAGCAGCTTGCTTAGCGGGAGGGCCGCCGAGCAGTACTTC	CASSLLSGRAAEQYF
15	NA	TRBV7-6	TRBD2	TRBJ2-1	TGTGCCAGCAGCTTAGCGGGAGGGGAATACAATGAGCAGTTCTTC	CASSLAGGEYNEQFF
13	NA	TRBV29-1	TRBD2	TRBJ2-3	TGCAGCGCCCAGAAGGGACTACAAGGAACGCAGTATTTT	CSAQKGLQGTQYF
13	NA	TRBV7-2	NA	TRBJ2-3	TGTGCCAGCAGCTTAATTGGTAGAGATACGCAGTATTTT	CASSLIGRDTQYF
16	NA	TRBV4-2	TRBD2	TRBJ2-4	TGTGCCAGCAGCCATCCAAGCGGGAGGGAGGATAACATTCAGTACTTC	CASSHPSGREDNIQYF
15	NA	TRBV2	NA	TRBJ1-2	TGTGCCAACCAGAGGGGTCAGGGGACCCCCTATGGCTACACCTTC	CANQRGQGTPYGYTF
11	NA	TRBV28	NA	TRBJ1-1	TGTGCCACCGGAGATAACACTGAAGCTTTCTTT	CATGDNTEAFF
13	NA	TRBV14	TRBD2	TRBJ2-7	TGTGCCAGCAGTCCTAGCGGGAACTACGAGCAGTACTTC	CASSPSGNYEQYF
14	NA	TRBV11-2	TRBD1	TRBJ2-7	TGTGCCAGCAGCTGGGGACAGACATCCAACGAGCAGTACTTC	CASSWGQTSNEQYF
14	NA	TRBV2	TRBD2	TRBJ2-5	TGTGCCAGTGAGACTAGCGGGGAACAAGAGACCCAGTACTTC	CASETSGEQETQYF